This TCR beta chain was sequenced in a study of T-cell reconstitution after alpha-beta-depleted transplantation in children (dated by TCRdb to the mid-2010s). Regarding the research as a whole: The study quantitatively tracked T-cell immune reconstitution after TCRalphabeta/CD19-depleted allogeneic hematopoietic cell transplantation in children using TCR repertoire profiling. General conclusions and limits of the study: The high TCRbeta diversity at day 60 in some patients was ascribed to recipient T cells and intrathymic progenitors that had survived conditioning. The frequencies of hyperexpanded clones fell over the following months, and after one year, T-cell counts and TCRbeta diversity were mostly attributed to newly produced T cells. The apparently early recovery of alphabetaT-cell counts about two months after transplant reportedly depended on only several hundred rapidly expanded clones that came from non-depleted graft cells.

The treatment or condition label on this specimen signifies: allogeneic hematopoietic cell transplantation with graft depleted of TCRalphabeta T cells and CD19 B cells. TCRalphabeta/CD19-depleted allogeneic hematopoietic cell grafts were given to the transplant recipients, all of whom were children. The method behind the library was PCR. These reads were obtained on an Illumina HiSeq 2500. TCR library preparation used molecular barcoding, with unique molecular identifiers applied to normalize quantification of the TCRbeta repertoire. Using fastp at Q25 and MiXCR, TCRdb reprocessed the public reads and kept productive beta chains. Rows with one shared CDR3 protein collapse into an entry with the most common genes and DNA. This sample is represented by about 980,000 distinct CDR3 sequences; 25% to 35% of them were singletons. 28% of the sample goes to the ten largest clones. The table lists this clonotype with a few counts. Its antigen target is currently unknown. The input lacks base qualities; no much larger clone sits a single base away.

V is cut by 2 bases and J by 5 bases, and the space between the germline ends is 15 bases. Its CDR3 holds 15 amino acids, cysteine through phenylalanine. Only CDR3 DNA is held: 45 bases, read in frame from base 1. The chain is encoded by TRBV12-3 or TRBV12-4 joined to TRBJ2-5; a tentative D call is TRBD2 (7 bases match). The source of this sequence is a boy younger than two who had a stem cell transplant for SCID, so the T cells may come from the graft donor. Sequencing used PBMCs, mostly from graft donor cells, obtained 360 days after TCRalphabeta/CD19-depleted stem cell transplant. The nucleotides are TGTGCCAGCAGTTTACGAGGGGGGGCCTTTGAGACCCAGTACTTC. This translates into CASSLRGGAFETQYF.